This T cell receptor (beta chain) was sequenced during a study of cytomegalovirus exposure and HLA in healthy donors. The study's findings and limits: In a later analysis, a missense DCLRE1C variant was linked to TCR beta V- and J-gene trimming. The study dropped some indistinguishable V segments, TRBV6-2 and TRBV6-3 among them.

On this clone: The antigen remains undetermined.

The germline CDR1 and CDR2 sequences are MGHDK and SYGVNS. CDR3 size: 15 residues. Between the trimmed V and J ends, which lost 2 bases and 0 bases, there was a span of 8 bases. Though nominally healthy at sampling, donors likely had unrecorded immune exposures. PCR employed 60 Vbeta and 13 Jbeta primers. Profiled with immunoSEQ multiplex PCR; TCRdb holds only in-frame clones, not every one. The table lists more than 95,000 clones, 9.5% to 15% of them singletons, with more than 15% in the top ten. The sequence was obtained from a man between 35 and 55 years old in good health and CMV-seropositive. Source material: PBMCs. The rearrangement links TRBV25-1 to TRBJ2-4; D ambiguous. CDR3 in amino acids: CASSEVGLAKNIQYF. CDR3 coding DNA: TGTGCCAGCAGTGAAGTTGGGCTAGCCAAAAACATTCAGTACTTC.